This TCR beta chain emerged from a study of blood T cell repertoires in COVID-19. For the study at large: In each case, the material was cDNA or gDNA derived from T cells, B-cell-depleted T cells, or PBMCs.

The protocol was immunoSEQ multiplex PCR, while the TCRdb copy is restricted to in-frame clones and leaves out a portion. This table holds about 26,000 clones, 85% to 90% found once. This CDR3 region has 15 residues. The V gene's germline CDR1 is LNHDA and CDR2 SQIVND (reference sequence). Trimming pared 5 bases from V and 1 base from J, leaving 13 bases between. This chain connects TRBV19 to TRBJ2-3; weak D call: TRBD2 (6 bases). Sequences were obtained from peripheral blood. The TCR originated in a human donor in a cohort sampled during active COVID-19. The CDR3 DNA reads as TGTGCCAGTAGTCCTCCCGGGACTGGCACAGATACGCAGTATTTT. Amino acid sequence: CASSPPGTGTDTQYF. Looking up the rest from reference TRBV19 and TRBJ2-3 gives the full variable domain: DGGITQSPKYLFRKEGQNVTLSCEQNLNHDAMYWYRQDPGQGLRLIYYSQIVNDFQKGDIAEGYSVSREKKESFPLTVTSAQKNPTAFYLCASSPPGTGTDTQYFGPGTRLTVL.